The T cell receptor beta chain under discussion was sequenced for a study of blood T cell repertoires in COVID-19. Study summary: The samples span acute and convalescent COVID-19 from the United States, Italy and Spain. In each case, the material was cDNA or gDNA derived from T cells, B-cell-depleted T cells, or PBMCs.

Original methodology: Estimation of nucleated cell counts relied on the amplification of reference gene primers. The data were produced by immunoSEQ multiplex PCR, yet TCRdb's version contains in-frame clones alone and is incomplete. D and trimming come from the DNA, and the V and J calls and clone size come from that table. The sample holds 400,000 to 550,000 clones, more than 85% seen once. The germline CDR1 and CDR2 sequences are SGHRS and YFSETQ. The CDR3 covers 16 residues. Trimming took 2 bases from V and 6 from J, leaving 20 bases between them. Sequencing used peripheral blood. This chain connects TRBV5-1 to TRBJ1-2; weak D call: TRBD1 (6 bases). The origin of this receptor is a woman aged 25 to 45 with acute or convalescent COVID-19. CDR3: CASSLVPGPGVHGYTF. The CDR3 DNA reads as TGCGCCAGCAGCTTAGTTCCTGGGCCAGGGGTACATGGCTACACCTTC.